The 30 T cell receptor beta chains below were found in one sample sequenced in a study (dated by TCRdb to the mid-2010s). Library method: 5' RACE. Sequencing instrument: Illumina MiSeq. TCRdb's own reprocessing of the public reads used fastp at Q25 and MiXCR and kept productive beta chains. Entries are consolidated by CDR3 protein sequence, retaining the most common genes and DNA. Counted in this sample were more than 7,500 distinct CDR3 sequences; about 15% of them appeared once. Clones ranked in the top ten supply 2.5% to 3.5% of the sample. Cells that were CD4+CD25+CD127-/low were isolated as Tregs. The sequenced sample was Tregs sorted from blood. These receptors were collected from a female donor with breast cancer.

This clonotype was counted at least ten times. This chain connects TRBV20-1 to TRBJ1-2; 8 positions match TRBD1. The germline V gene has CDR1 DFQATT and CDR2 SNEGSKA (reference sequence). The J segment lost 4 bases and the V segment lost 3 bases, leaving 7 bases of the junction unmatched. This CDR3 has 14 residues. CDR3 sequence reads: CSARLAGGFYGYTF. The CDR3 DNA reads as TGCAGTGCTAGGTTGGCAGGGGGCTTCTATGGCTACACCTTC.

The table lists this clonotype with many counts. CDR3 in amino acids: CASGSGRVPTYEQYF. CDR3 nucleotide sequence: TGTGCCAGCGGTAGCGGGAGGGTTCCAACCTACGAGCAGTACTTC. The V and J genes are TRBV7-9 and TRBJ2-7; 11 bases line up with TRBD2. This CDR3 is 15 amino acids long. V lost 8 bases, J lost 2 bases, and 8 bases stayed unmatched. Germline lookup yields CDR1 SEHNR and CDR2 FQNEAQ (reference sequence).

This clonotype was seen many times. The chain links TRBV30 to TRBJ2-3; TRBD2 might be the D (6 bases). V was trimmed by 1 base and J by 2 bases, leaving 19 bases between them. This CDR3 has 17 residues. The germline CDR1 and CDR2 sequences are GTSNPN and SVGIG (reference sequence). In nucleotides, the CDR3 is TGTGCCTGGAGTGCAGCGAGCTTAGCGGAACTCACAGATACGCAGTATTTT. Residues: CAWSAASLAELTDTQYF.

Ten or more counts support this clonotype. This rearrangement joins TRBV6-6 to TRBJ2-3; 7 nucleotides match TRBD1. The CDR3 has 14 amino acids. J lost 6 bases, V lost 6 bases, and 9 bases had no gene match. Germline loops: CDR1 MNHNY, CDR2 SVGAGI (reference sequence). The CDR3 is CASRLGQLTDTQYF. CDR3 sequence (DNA): TGTGCCAGCAGGTTGGGACAGCTTACGGATACGCAGTATTTT.

With respect to this clonotype: At one end, the junction sequence differs from germline, possibly due to a read error. This chain joins TRBV29-1 and TRBJ1-1; no clear D gene. This CDR3 region has 12 residues. CDR1 and CDR2 (germline): SQVTM, ANQGSEA. The CDR3: CSVARLNTEVFF. In DNA, the CDR3 is TGCAGCGTTGCCAGATTGAACACTGAAGTTTTCTTC.

This clonotype was recorded a few times. The chain has TRBV9 and TRBJ1-3; D is possibly TRBD1 (5 bases). This CDR3 region has 16 residues. Looked up from germline, CDR1 is SGDLS and CDR2 is YYNGEE. The V gene lost 3 bases and the J gene lost 3 bases, with 16 bases spanning the gap. CDR3 amino acids: CASSAGHGIGGNTIYF. The CDR3 DNA reads as TGTGCCAGCAGCGCCGGACATGGGATTGGTGGAAACACCATATATTTT.

This clonotype was observed many times. The chain has TRBV7-2 and TRBJ2-3; perhaps TRBD1 as D (6 bases). This CDR3 has 14 amino acids. Germline V gives CDR1 SGHTA, CDR2 FQGNSA. Trimming cost V 5 bases and J 5 bases, with 14 bases left between them. The CDR3, as DNA: TGTGCCAGCAGCAAAAACAGGGTTGGAGATACGCAGTATTTT. It is translated as CASSKNRVGDTQYF. The whole variable domain, filled in from reference TRBV7-2 and TRBJ2-3, reads GAGVSQSPSNKVTEKGKDVELRCDPISGHTALYWYRQSLGQGLEFLIYFQGNSAPDKSGLPSDRFSAERTGGSVSTLTIQRTQQEDSAVYLCASSKNRVGDTQYFGPGTRLTVL.

This clonotype has only a few counts. V is TRBV4-2 and J is TRBJ2-1; D is undetermined. Germline V gives CDR1 LGHNA, CDR2 YNFKEQ. The V gene lost 3 bases and the J gene lost 8 bases, with 8 bases spanning the gap. The CDR3 has 12 residues. The CDR3 loop reads CASSHNRDEQFF. CDR3 nucleotides: TGTGCCAGCAGCCACAATAGGGATGAGCAGTTCTTC.

With respect to this clonotype: A much larger clone differs from this one at a single base, so this may be a read error. V usage is TRBV7-8 and J usage is TRBJ2-2; tentative D call: TRBD1 (5 bases). The CDR3 has 14 amino acids. The germline CDR1 and CDR2 sequences are SGHVS and FQNEAQ. V dropped 4 bases and J dropped 8 bases, with 14 bases sitting between them. The CDR3 nucleotides read TGTGCCAGCAGCTCAAGCAGGGCTCGGGGGGAGCTGTTTTTT. Its protein is CASSSSRARGELFF.

This chain connects TRBV14 to TRBJ1-4; D remains unclear. The CDR3 is 19 residues long. The germline V gene has CDR1 SGHDN and CDR2 FVKESK. The V end lost 0 bases, the J end lost 8 bases, and 25 bases lay between the germline ends. DNA of the CDR3: TGTGCCAGCAGCCAAGAGCGACGGGGATTATTCGACGTGGACGAAAAACTGTTTTTT. Translated: CASSQERRGLFDVDEKLFF.

This clonotype is judged medium-sized. This chain connects TRBV6-1 to TRBJ1-1; D remains ambiguous. The CDR3 extends over 13 amino acids. Trimming removed 3 bases at V and 9 bases at J, with 14 bases between. Germline loops: CDR1 MNHNS, CDR2 SASEGT. The CDR3 region has the DNA TGTGCCAGCAGTGACCGCCCGGGGATAAAAGCTTTCTTT. This translates into CASSDRPGIKAFF.

By sample fraction, this clonotype is medium-sized. This sequence joins TRBV20-1 and TRBJ1-2; 9 positions match TRBD1. V gave up 5 bases and J gave up 0 bases; unmatched junction bases: 7. There are 15 residues in the CDR3. The germline CDR1 and CDR2 sequences are DFQATT and SNEGSKA (reference sequence). The DNA for the CDR3 is TGCAGTGCTGTCGGGACAGGGAGCTCTAACTATGGCTACACCTTC. It yields the protein CSAVGTGSSNYGYTF.

Within the sample, this clonotype is medium-sized. The gene calls are TRBV29-1 and TRBJ1-2, with 7 bases lining up with TRBD1. The germline V gene encodes CDR1 SQVTM and CDR2 ANQGSEA. Trimming removed 1 base from V and 2 bases from J; junction bases left unmatched: 13. The CDR3 covers 17 residues. The DNA for the CDR3 is TGCAGCGTTGAAGTAGGAGGACAGGCACTCCTCAACTATGGCTACACCTTC. The encoded protein is CSVEVGGQALLNYGYTF.

This clonotype was detected only a few times. A much larger clone differs by one base, so this may be a read error. V usage is TRBV29-1 and J usage is TRBJ2-1; no definite D call. CDR3 length equals 11 residues. Per germline, CDR1 SQVTM and CDR2 ANQGSEA. The CDR3 region has the DNA TGCGGCGTTGCAGGAAGGAATGAGCAGTTCTTC. Translating gives CGVAGRNEQFF.

This rearrangement joins TRBV6-5 to TRBJ1-1, with 9 bases identical to TRBD1. This CDR3 region has 14 residues. The junction had 8 bases not matched to a gene; V was cut back by 7 bases and J by 5 bases. CDR1 MNHEY and CDR2 SVGAGI come from the germline V gene. CDR3 region: CASNRGQVKTEAFF. DNA of the CDR3: TGTGCCAGCAACAGGGGGCAAGTTAAGACTGAAGCTTTCTTT.

A word on this clonotype: Since the CDR3 does not end with the conserved phenylalanine or tryptophan, this likely comes from a read error. The chain uses TRBV7-3 and TRBJ2-1; D gene unclear. Germline-derived CDR1 and CDR2 are SGHTA and FQGTGA. This CDR3 has 13 residues. The CDR3: CASSSGSYNGQFS. CDR3 DNA sequence: TGTGCCAGCAGCTCCGGCTCCTACAATGGGCAGTTCTCC.

The V gene is TRBV10-2, the J gene TRBJ2-5; the D gene is possibly TRBD1 (5 bases). The CDR3 spans 19 residues. The ends were cut back, 3 bases at V and 0 bases at J, with 23 bases in the middle. Per germline, CDR1 WSHSY and CDR2 SAAADI. The CDR3 DNA sequence: TGCGCCAGCAGTGAACCGCTTCCCGGCAGGGTAGGGTACCAAGAGACCCAGTACTTC. It codes for CASSEPLPGRVGYQETQYF.

By share, this clonotype ranks as medium-sized (0.01 to 0.1%). The chain is built from TRBV5-1 and TRBJ2-1; 14 nucleotides line up with TRBD2. V dropped 4 bases and J dropped 6; count of bases not matched to a gene: 15. Germline CDR1 and CDR2: SGHRS and YFSETQ. There are 19 residues in the CDR3. CDR3 nucleotide sequence: TGCGCCAGCAGCCCCACATCCGGGACTAGCGGGAGAGTTGGCAATGAGCAGTTCTTC. Amino acid sequence: CASSPTSGTSGRVGNEQFF.

The table lists this clonotype with a few counts. The CDR3 nucleotides are TGTGCCAGCAGCCGACAGGGGTTACCCTACGAGCAGTACTTC. Amino acids: CASSRQGLPYEQYF. The chain employs TRBV2 and TRBJ2-7; 8 bases are shared with TRBD1. The J segment lost 2 bases and the V segment lost 6 bases, leaving 6 bases of the junction unmatched. The CDR3 covers 14 residues. Germline-derived CDR1 and CDR2 are SNHLY and FYNNEI.

This clonotype is medium-sized within its sample. The J gene is TRBJ2-1, the V gene TRBV15, with TRBD2 matching over 11 bases. CDR1 is LNHNV, CDR2 YYDKDF, per germline (reference sequence). The CDR3 covers 14 residues. V lost 6 bases and J lost 5; bases outside the gene matches: 3. CDR3 region: CATRGTSGNNEQFF. The CDR3 bases are TGTGCCACCAGGGGGACTAGCGGCAACAATGAGCAGTTCTTC.

The table lists this clonotype with a few counts. This is likely a read error, given that the CDR3 carries no conserved phenylalanine or tryptophan at its end. The V gene is TRBV5-1, the J gene TRBJ2-1; no clear D. The germline V gene has CDR1 SGHRS and CDR2 YFSETQ. The CDR3 loop spans 15 amino acids. Trimming left V 4 bases short and J 5 bases short, with 16 bases between. The CDR3 region is CASSPRSGSNNEQFL. CDR3 nucleotides: TGCGCCAGCAGCCCCCGTTCAGGATCCAACAATGAGCAGTTCCTC.

This clonotype was seen many times. The chain employs TRBV5-1 and TRBJ2-7; TRBD1 might be the D (5 bases). CDR1 is SGHRS, CDR2 YFSETQ, per germline. CDR3 size: 14 residues. Between the trimmed V and J ends, which lost 0 bases and 5 bases, there was a span of 12 bases. The CDR3 is CASSLAGRADEQYF. The CDR3 DNA sequence: TGCGCCAGCAGCTTGGCCGGCAGGGCGGACGAGCAGTACTTC.

This clonotype was counted at least ten times. This chain uses TRBV5-1 with TRBJ2-6; 11 bases line up with TRBD1. The germline gives CDR1 SGHRS, CDR2 YFSETQ. The CDR3 loop spans 18 amino acids. V shed 2 bases and J 1 base; nucleotides not matched to a gene: 5. The CDR3 loop reads CASSFLGQGASGANVLTF. CDR3 in DNA: TGCGCCAGCAGCTTTCTCGGACAGGGGGCTTCTGGGGCCAACGTCCTGACTTTC.

In this sample, this clonotype is medium-sized. The chain carries TRBV7-9 and TRBJ2-1; either TRBD1 or TRBD2 may supply D (7 bases each). Trimming cost V 8 bases and J 6 bases, with 26 bases left between them. The germline CDR1 and CDR2 sequences are SEHNR and FQNEAQ (reference sequence). The CDR3 extends over 17 amino acids. The CDR3 loop is CASQEGGRTSWVNEQFF. CDR3 bases: TGTGCCAGCCAGGAAGGGGGCCGGACTAGTTGGGTCAATGAGCAGTTCTTC.

This clonotype turned up a few times. At one boundary the junction diverges from the germline segment, which might be a read error. The rearrangement uses TRBV29-1 and TRBJ2-5; 7 bases line up with TRBD1. Germline CDR1 SQVTM, CDR2 ANQGSEA. The CDR3 is 14 residues long. The CDR3 DNA reads TGCGGCGTTCCTACGACAGGGTGGATGGAGACCCAGTACTTC. As protein: CGVPTTGWMETQYF.

This rearrangement joins TRBV25-1 to TRBJ2-1; 12 bases are shared with TRBD2. The germline gives CDR1 MGHDK, CDR2 SYGVNS. This CDR3 region has 15 residues. Trimming removed 3 bases from V and 9 bases from J; junction bases left unmatched: 6. The CDR3: CASSDAASGRGEQFF. CDR3 DNA sequence: TGTGCCAGCAGTGATGCGGCTAGCGGGAGGGGTGAGCAGTTCTTC.

This chain connects TRBV2 to TRBJ2-3, with 9 positions matching TRBD2. This CDR3 has 15 amino acids. Germline CDR1 and CDR2: SNHLY and FYNNEI. V gave up 6 bases and J gave up 1 base; unmatched junction bases: 5. The CDR3: CASRASSGGTDTQYF. The DNA for the CDR3 is TGTGCCAGCAGGGCCTCTAGCGGGGGCACAGATACGCAGTATTTT.

With regard to this clonotype: This may be a read error: a much more frequent sequence differs by one nucleotide. The genes are TRBV7-8 and TRBJ2-7; D ambiguous. Trimming cost V 5 bases and J 6 bases, with 14 bases left between them. Germline-derived CDR1 and CDR2 are SGHVS and FQNEAQ. There are 13 residues in the CDR3. CDR3 sequence reads: CASSVGRPGEQYF. The CDR3 bases are TGTGCCAGCAGCGTCGGCCGACCAGGCGAGCAGTACTTC.

In this sample, this clonotype is medium-sized. This sequence joins TRBV27 and TRBJ1-2; D is possibly TRBD1 (5 bases). Germline V gene lookup returns CDR1 MNHEY and CDR2 SMNVEV (reference sequence). This CDR3 contains 14 residues. Trimming shortened V by 5 bases and J by 2 bases, and 12 bases separated the two germline ends. This CDR3 is CASSPGTSNYGYTF. CDR3 sequence (DNA): TGTGCCAGCAGTCCCGGGACGTCGAACTATGGCTACACCTTC.

The chain recombines TRBV10-3 with TRBJ2-5; 9 bases are shared with TRBD1. The length of the CDR3 is 12 residues. Germline trimming cut 11 bases from V and 5 bases from J; bases unmatched to any gene: 6. Looked up from germline, CDR1 is ENHRY and CDR2 is SYGVKD. Here the CDR3 reads CAAGQGSETQYF. The CDR3 nucleotides read TGTGCCGCCGGACAGGGGAGCGAGACCCAGTACTTC.